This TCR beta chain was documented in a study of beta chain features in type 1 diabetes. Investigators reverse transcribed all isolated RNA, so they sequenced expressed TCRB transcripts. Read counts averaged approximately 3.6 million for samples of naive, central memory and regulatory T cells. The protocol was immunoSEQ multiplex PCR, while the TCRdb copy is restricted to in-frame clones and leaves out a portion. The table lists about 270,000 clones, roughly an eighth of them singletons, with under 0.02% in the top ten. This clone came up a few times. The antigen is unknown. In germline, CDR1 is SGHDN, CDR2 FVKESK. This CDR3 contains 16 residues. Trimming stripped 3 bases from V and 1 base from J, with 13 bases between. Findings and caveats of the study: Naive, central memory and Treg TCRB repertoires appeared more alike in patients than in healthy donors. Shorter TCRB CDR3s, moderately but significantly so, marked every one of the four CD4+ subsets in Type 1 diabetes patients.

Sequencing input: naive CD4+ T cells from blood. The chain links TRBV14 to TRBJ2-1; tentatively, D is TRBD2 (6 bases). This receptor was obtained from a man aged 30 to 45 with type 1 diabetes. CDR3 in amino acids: CASSHSPGSSYNEQFF. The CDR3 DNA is TGTGCCAGCAGCCACTCCCCCGGGAGTTCCTACAATGAGCAGTTCTTC.